A few counts support the clone carrying this T cell receptor beta chain. Its antigen is currently unknown. MiXCR, run by TCRdb on the 5' RACE reads, gives a single entry per CDR3 protein. This sample has roughly 240,000 distinct CDR3 sequences, with approximately 15% found just once. The sample comes from a study of T-cell memory formation after mild COVID-19. Study-wide findings and caveats: While clones contracting from day 15 to 85 were balanced between CD4 and CD8, later expanders leaned CD4+. Several responding clones turned up in pre-infection memory, indicating that cross-reactive memory may have taken part. Contracting CD4+ clones were located mainly in CM and EM, and CD8+ clones in EMRA.

Sequences were obtained from PBMCs or a T cell subset sorted from them (not recorded which). The clonotype originates from an adult woman who had mild COVID-19 (a few samples of this study predate the infection). Cell type and time point are not known.

The CDR3 sequence is CASSASPRAGGKETQYF. CDR3 coding DNA: TGTGCCAGCAGTGCCAGCCCCCGGGCAGGGGGCAAGGAGACCCAGTACTTC. The chain is built from TRBV28 and TRBJ2-5, with 8 bases that match TRBD1. The CDR3 spans 17 residues. Trimming cost V 5 bases and J 5 bases; bases outside gene matches: 16. Germline V lookup: CDR1 MDHEN, CDR2 SYDVKM.